Below are 26 T cell receptor beta chains sequenced from a single sample in a study of cytomegalovirus exposure and HLA in healthy donors. Here immunoSEQ multiplex PCR was the method, and the copy in TCRdb shows in-frame clones only, minus some. The sample carries more than 300,000 clones, 80% to 90% recorded once. The specimen was PBMCs. All receptors come from a woman aged 18 to 35 in good health and CMV-seronegative.

V gene TRBV5-1 combines with J gene TRBJ2-7; 9 nucleotides line up with TRBD1. The germline V gene has CDR1 SGHRS and CDR2 YFSETQ. This CDR3 is built from 16 residues. The trim removed 4 bases at V and 0 bases at J, leaving 8 bases unmatched. CDR3 DNA sequence: TGCGCCAGCAGCAGAGGGACAGGGATGAACTCCTACGAGCAGTACTTC. Protein: CASSRGTGMNSYEQYF. Drawing the rest from reference TRBV5-1 and TRBJ2-7, the complete variable domain is KAGVTQTPRYLIKTRGQQVTLSCSPISGHRSVSWYQQTPGQGLQFLFEYFSETQRNKGNFPGRFSGRQFSNSRSEMNVSTLELGDSALYLCASSRGTGMNSYEQYFGPGTRLTVT.

V usage is TRBV7-3 and J usage is TRBJ2-7, with 7 bases matching TRBD2. With 2 bases clipped from V and 2 bases from J, the junction kept 9 bases outside the gene matches. Germline V lookup: CDR1 SGHTA, CDR2 FQGTGA. This CDR3 region has 16 residues. CDR3 amino acids: CASSLARRDYAYEQYF. The CDR3 DNA is TGTGCCAGCAGCTTAGCGCGCCGGGACTATGCCTACGAGCAGTACTTC.

The V and J genes are TRBV27 and TRBJ1-1; tentative D call: TRBD1 (5 bases). V was cut by 3 bases and J by 5 bases, with 19 bases left in between. Germline loops: CDR1 MNHEY, CDR2 SMNVEV (reference sequence). The CDR3 contains 16 residues. CDR3 coding DNA: TGTGCCAGCAGTTTTACGACAGCCGGTTTTGGGACTGAAGCTTTCTTT. Its translation is CASSFTTAGFGTEAFF.

CDR3 loop: CASSLTRAPANEKLFF. The CDR3 coding sequence is TGTGCCAGCAGCTTAACCAGGGCTCCAGCTAATGAAAAACTGTTTTTT. This chain connects TRBV13 to TRBJ1-4; maybe TRBD1 (5 bases). CDR3 length: 16 residues. V gave up 2 bases and J gave up 3 bases, with 13 bases separating them. CDR1 and CDR2 (germline): PRHDT, FYEKMQ (reference sequence).

The table lists this clone with a few counts. The rearrangement uses TRBV30 and TRBJ1-2, with 7 bases lining up with TRBD1. Looked up from germline, CDR1 is GTSNPN and CDR2 is SVGIG (reference sequence). The CDR3 runs 13 residues. The ends lost 5 bases at V and 2 bases at J; junction bases unmatched: 5. Here the CDR3 reads CAWLGGQNYGYTF. In DNA form, the CDR3 reads TGTGCCTGGCTCGGGGGACAGAACTATGGCTACACCTTC.

This CDR3 is CASSSLLAGPSTDTQYF. Here the CDR3 DNA reads TGTGCCAGCAGCTCCCTTCTAGCGGGGCCTAGCACAGATACGCAGTATTTT. The chain has TRBV11-2 and TRBJ2-3, with 9 positions matching TRBD2. J gave up 0 bases and V 4 bases, and 8 bases lay outside the gene matches. Germline assignment: CDR1 SGHAT and CDR2 FQNNGV. The CDR3 is made up of 17 amino acids. Based on the CDR3 plus reference TRBV11-2 and TRBJ2-3, the full variable domain is EAGVAQSPRYKIIEKRQSVAFWCNPISGHATLYWYQQILGQGPKLLIQFQNNGVVDDSQLPKDRFSAERLKGVDSTLKIQPAKLEDSAVYLCASSSLLAGPSTDTQYFGPGTRLTVL.

This clone was seen once. The chain is built from TRBV6-4 and TRBJ2-2; the match to TRBD1 covers 7 bases. The CDR3 is 14 amino acids. V dropped 6 bases and J dropped 2; count of bases not matched to a gene: 3. CDR1 is MRHNA and CDR2 is SNTAGT in the germline V gene. CDR3 DNA sequence: TGTGCCAGCAGAGGGACAGAAAACACCGGGGAGCTGTTTTTT. Translated: CASRGTENTGELFF.

The rearrangement uses TRBV9 and TRBJ1-2; TRBD1 agrees at 11 bases. Germline-derived CDR1 and CDR2 are SGDLS and YYNGEE. V gave up 1 base and J gave up 9 bases; unmatched junction bases: 8. This CDR3 region has 15 residues. The CDR3 protein is CASSVSGQGGRSYTF. Here the CDR3 DNA reads TGTGCCAGCAGCGTATCGGGACAGGGGGGGCGAAGCTACACCTTC.

This chain uses TRBV28 with TRBJ1-1; D is possibly TRBD1 (5 bases). CDR3 length: 14 amino acids. CDR1 and CDR2 from the germline V gene are MDHEN and SYDVKM. Trimming removed 3 bases from V and 4 bases from J, with 12 bases in between. The CDR3 nucleotides read TGTGCCAGCAGTTTCAGGAGCAGGGTCACTGAAGCTTTCTTT. This translates into CASSFRSRVTEAFF.

The genes are TRBV19 and TRBJ2-3, with 9 bases identical to TRBD1. There are 14 residues in the CDR3. The junction had 4 bases not matched to a gene; V was cut back by 6 bases and J by 3 bases. The germline V gene has CDR1 LNHDA and CDR2 SQIVND (reference sequence). CDR3 loop: CASRDRGGTDTQYF. CDR3 nucleotide sequence: TGTGCCAGTAGGGACAGGGGTGGTACAGATACGCAGTATTTT.

The rearrangement joins TRBV29-1 to TRBJ2-7; possible D gene TRBD2, 5 bases. Trimming shortened V by 4 bases and J by 3 bases, and 13 bases separated the two germline ends. Germline V lookup: CDR1 SQVTM, CDR2 ANQGSEA. The CDR3 length is 13 residues. This chain's CDR3 is CSVGGPRGYEQYF. In DNA form, the CDR3 reads TGCAGCGTTGGTGGGCCCCGGGGCTACGAGCAGTACTTC.

V is TRBV5-4 and J is TRBJ2-7; D is possibly TRBD2 (5 bases). The germline V gene has CDR1 SGHNT and CDR2 YYREEE (reference sequence). The CDR3 covers 15 residues. V lost 8 bases to trimming and J lost 0 bases, with 18 bases between them. The CDR3 is CARVLMASLSYEQYF. As DNA, the CDR3 is TGTGCCAGGGTCCTAATGGCTAGCCTCTCCTACGAGCAGTACTTC.

This clone has just a few counts. V usage is TRBV30 and J usage is TRBJ2-7; weak D call: TRBD2 (7 bases). This CDR3 has 16 amino acids. The germline V gene encodes CDR1 GTSNPN and CDR2 SVGIG (reference sequence). Trimming took off 0 bases at V and 7 bases at J, with 22 bases between the two ends. The DNA for the CDR3 is TGTGCCTGGAGTGTACAAAGAGGGGGGGCGGTTAGGGAGCAGTACTTC. Its protein product is CAWSVQRGGAVREQYF.

This clone was detected once. This rearrangement joins TRBV9 to TRBJ2-1; the D gene is possibly TRBD2 (5 bases). Germline V CDR1 and CDR2: SGDLS, YYNGEE. This CDR3 has 13 amino acids. Deletions cut 4 bases from V and 7 bases from J, with 12 bases between. The CDR3 nucleotides are TGTGCCAGCAGCTCCCGGACTGGAAATGAGCAGTTCTTC. It encodes CASSSRTGNEQFF.

The chain combines TRBV6-5 with TRBJ2-1; D is unclear. This CDR3 comprises 13 residues. Trimming removed 6 bases at V and 1 base at J, with 7 bases between. CDR1 and CDR2 (germline): MNHEY, SVGAGI. The CDR3 DNA reads as TGTGCCAGCAGCCCCACTTCCTACAATGAGCAGTTCTTC. Protein: CASSPTSYNEQFF.

The chain carries TRBV28 and TRBJ1-2; D is ambiguous. The CDR3 covers 14 residues. The germline CDR1 and CDR2 sequences are MDHEN and SYDVKM. Trimming stripped 6 bases from V and 4 bases from J, with 15 bases between. In nucleotides, the CDR3 is TGTGCCAGCAGCTTTGAGGGTAGCGGCTATGGCTACACCTTC. Its translation: CASSFEGSGYGYTF.

This clone was counted a single time. J is TRBJ2-7 and V is TRBV5-1, with 9 bases aligning to TRBD1. The ends lost 4 bases at V and 5 bases at J; junction bases unmatched: 10. There are 15 residues in the CDR3. The V gene's germline CDR1 is SGHRS and CDR2 YFSETQ. CDR3 nucleotides: TGCGCCAGCAGCCAACCCGGGACAGGGCTCAACGAGCAGTACTTC. Its translation: CASSQPGTGLNEQYF.

This rearrangement joins TRBV6-5 to TRBJ1-5; tentative D call: TRBD1 (6 bases). Germline values: CDR1 MNHEY, CDR2 SVGAGI. V was shortened by 2 bases and J by 5 bases, with 13 bases between the two germline ends. This CDR3 is 15 amino acids long. The CDR3 region is CASSYRGGGHQPQHF. The CDR3 DNA follows: TGTGCCAGCAGTTACCGGGGAGGGGGGCATCAGCCCCAGCATTTT.

The chain links TRBV19 to TRBJ1-5; D is uncertain. The CDR3 length is 15 residues. Trimming stripped 3 bases from V and 1 base from J, with 10 bases between. Per the germline V gene, CDR1 is LNHDA and CDR2 is SQIVND (reference sequence). The CDR3 here is CASSMMSGSNQPQHF. CDR3 nucleotide sequence: TGTGCCAGTAGTATGATGTCGGGGAGCAATCAGCCCCAGCATTTT.

The rearrangement joins TRBV6-1 to TRBJ2-7, with 7 bases fitting TRBD1. Germline V CDR1 and CDR2: MNHNS, SASEGT. The ends lost 9 bases at V and 2 bases at J; junction bases unmatched: 7. The CDR3 extends over 13 amino acids. The CDR3 DNA follows: TGTGCCAGTGGGGACAGAGGGCCCTACGAGCAGTACTTC. Its translation: CASGDRGPYEQYF.

The CDR3 nucleotides are TGTGCCAGCAGCTTGCCGACCGGGACAGTAGCGACAGATACGCAGTATTTT. This encodes CASSLPTGTVATDTQYF. The gene calls are TRBV5-4 and TRBJ2-3; 7 nucleotides line up with TRBD1. Germline lookup yields CDR1 SGHNT and CDR2 YYREEE (reference sequence). The CDR3 contains 17 residues. V shed 1 base and J 3 bases; nucleotides not matched to a gene: 11.

As regards this clone: This sample also contains other DNA sequences that code for the same CDR3. The rearrangement links TRBV4-1 to TRBJ1-1; D is unclear. V lost 1 base and J 1 base, leaving 7 bases between the germline ends. The CDR3 sequence is 14 residues long. Germline-derived CDR1 and CDR2 are MGHRA and YSYEKL. CDR3 DNA: TGCGCCAGCAGCCAAGTAGGAGAGAACACTGAAGCTTTCTTT. Protein product: CASSQVGENTEAFF.

The rearrangement uses TRBV5-1 and TRBJ1-4; TRBD1 might be the D (5 bases). The CDR3 extends over 16 amino acids. Trimming pared 0 bases from V and 6 bases from J, leaving 15 bases between. Germline V lookup: CDR1 SGHRS, CDR2 YFSETQ. The CDR3 region is CASSLVAGSRHEKLFF. CDR3 in DNA: TGCGCCAGCAGCTTGGTGGCAGGGTCACGGCATGAAAAACTGTTTTTT.

J is TRBJ2-1 and V is TRBV19; 8 bases line up with TRBD1. CDR3 length equals 15 residues. The J segment lost 1 base and the V segment lost 5 bases, leaving 4 bases of the junction unmatched. Germline CDR1 is LNHDA and CDR2 is SQIVND (reference sequence). CDR3 residues: CASSPTGGSYNEQFF. CDR3 nucleotides: TGTGCCAGTAGTCCAACAGGGGGGTCCTACAATGAGCAGTTCTTC.

This chain connects TRBV29-1 to TRBJ2-3; TRBD2 agrees at 9 bases. The J segment lost 8 bases and the V segment lost 5 bases, leaving 5 bases of the junction unmatched. The CDR3 sequence is 12 residues long. In germline, CDR1 is SQVTM, CDR2 ANQGSEA. CDR3 in amino acids: CSVFAGGSTQYF. In DNA form, the CDR3 reads TGCAGCGTTTTCGCGGGAGGGAGTACGCAGTATTTT.

This chain connects TRBV29-1 to TRBJ2-7; a weak D match, TRBD1 (5 bases). Germline lookup yields CDR1 SQVTM and CDR2 ANQGSEA. The length of the CDR3 is 12 residues. V shed 4 bases and J shed 2 bases, with 9 bases lying between them. CDR3 bases: TGCAGCGTTGGTTCAGGGCCCTACGAGCAGTACTTC. As protein: CSVGSGPYEQYF.